The clone carrying this T cell receptor beta chain has only a few counts. Trimming left V 5 bases short and J 0 bases short, with 13 bases between. The germline V gene has CDR1 SGHVS and CDR2 FNYEAQ. This CDR3 has 15 amino acids. TCRdb reprocessed the reads via MiXCR and lists one record per CDR3 protein. Of nearly 650,000 distinct CDR3 sequences in the sample, more than 20% were seen once. This record belongs to a study of T cell repertoires in cytomegalovirus infection. About the research overall: CMV infection plus the matching HLA type was flagged by public TCR beta signatures.

The sequence was collected from a human donor in good health (CMV status not recorded). Some clones in this sample may be carry-over from other donors' samples. The rearrangement uses TRBV7-6 and TRBJ2-5; tentative D call: TRBD1 (6 bases). The sample comprised CD8+ T cells from PBMCs. The CDR3 loop reads CASSTGTEYQETQYF. The CDR3 DNA sequence: TGTGCCAGCAGCACAGGGACGGAGTACCAAGAGACCCAGTACTTC.